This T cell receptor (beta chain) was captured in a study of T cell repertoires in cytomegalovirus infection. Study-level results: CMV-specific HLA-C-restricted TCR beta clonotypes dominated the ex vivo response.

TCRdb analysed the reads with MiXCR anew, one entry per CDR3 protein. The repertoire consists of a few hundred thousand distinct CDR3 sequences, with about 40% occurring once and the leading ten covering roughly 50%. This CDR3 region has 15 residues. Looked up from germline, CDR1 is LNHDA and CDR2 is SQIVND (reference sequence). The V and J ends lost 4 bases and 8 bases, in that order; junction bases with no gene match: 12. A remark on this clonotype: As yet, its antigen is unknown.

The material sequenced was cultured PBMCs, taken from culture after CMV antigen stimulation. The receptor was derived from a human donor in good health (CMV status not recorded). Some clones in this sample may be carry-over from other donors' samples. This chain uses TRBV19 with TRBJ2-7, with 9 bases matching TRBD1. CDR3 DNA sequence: TGTGCCAGTAGTACGCCGGGACAGGGAGTTAACAAGCAGTACTTC. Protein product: CASSTPGQGVNKQYF.